This T cell receptor beta chain is drawn from a study of CD8+CD57+ T cells in acquired aplastic anemia. On the study more broadly: CD4+ and CD8+ cells, once sorted, gave DNA averaging about 3.4 ug. Findings of the study overall: Some 31 CD8+ CDR3 sequences were shared between patients and controls.

Genomic DNA was employed as the template in profiling TCR beta VDJ and CDR3. TCRdb independently ran MiXCR on the reads; one entry per CDR3 protein. In the table there are approximately 57,000 distinct CDR3 sequences, around 50% of which are singletons. Previously, flow cytometry had revealed CD8+CD57+ cell expansion in the patients chosen for sequencing. Each patient carried a diagnosis of severe acquired aplastic anemia. Patients were therapy-naive when their blood was sampled. A remark on this clonotype: Antigen specificity is unknown.

V lost 3 bases and J lost 5, with 9 bases in between. The germline V gene has CDR1 SQVTM and CDR2 ANQGSEA. The CDR3 is 12 residues long. The sequence came from a human donor with aplastic anemia. The sample comprised sorted CD4+, CD8+, or CD8+CD57+ T cells (not recorded which) from PBMCs. This chain joins TRBV29-1 and TRBJ2-3; D is tentatively TRBD1 or TRBD2 (6 bases each). The CDR3 region is CSVDEGGDTQYF. CDR3 DNA sequence: TGCAGCGTTGATGAGGGGGGAGATACGCAGTATTTT.